A selection of T cell receptor beta chains follows, all from one sample in a study of T cell repertoires in cytomegalovirus infection. What these receptors recognize is not known. TCRdb re-called the reads with MiXCR, one entry per CDR3 protein. Of about a million distinct CDR3 sequences listed, approximately 30% are singletons. The sequencing here drew on cultured CD8+ T cells from PBMCs, taken from culture after CMV antigen stimulation. The source is a human donor in good health (CMV status not recorded). Some clones in this sample may be carry-over from other donors' samples. Each CDR3 is given with its conserved first and last residue. D genes are given only for firm matches. The size of a clone is reported for some rows only, either as once, few or many, or as a class for expanded clones.

j_gene	v_gene	d_gene	abundance	CDR3nt	CDR3aa
TRBJ1-4	TRBV12-3/TRBV12-4	.	.	TGTGCCAGCAGTTTCGAGGGGAAACTGTTTTTT	CASSFEGKLFF
TRBJ2-3	TRBV6-5	.	few	TGTGCCAGCAGCCGGACTGAAACGTGGGATACGCAGTATTTT	CASSRTETWDTQYF
TRBJ1-5	TRBV6-2/TRBV6-3	.	few	TGTGCCAGCAGTTACTCAGAGGGTAGCAATCAGCCCCAGCATTTT	CASSYSEGSNQPQHF
TRBJ2-2	TRBV7-6	TRBD2	.	TGTGCCAGCAGCCAAATGGGACTAGCGGGCACCGGGGAGCTGTTTTTT	CASSQMGLAGTGELFF
TRBJ2-5	TRBV4-1	TRBD1	.	TGCGCCAGCAGCCAAAAGACAGGGGGTAGGGAGACCCAGTACTTC	CASSQKTGGRETQYF
TRBJ1-4	TRBV2	TRBD1	.	TGTGCCAGCAGGACAGGGTATGGGGAAAAACTGTTTTTT	CASRTGYGEKLFF
TRBJ1-2	TRBV5-6	.	.	TGTGCCAGCAGCGAGGGGAAACACTATGGCTACACCTTC	CASSEGKHYGYTF
TRBJ2-7	TRBV19	TRBD2	.	TGTGCCACCGGATCGGGAGGGATATACGAGCAGTACTTC	CATGSGGIYEQYF
TRBJ1-1	TRBV10-2	.	few	TGCGCCAGCAGTGACGGGAGGGGGGGGGGCACTGAAGCTTTCTTT	CASSDGRGGGTEAFF
TRBJ2-3	TRBV4-3	.	many	TGCGCCAGCAGCCAAGCAGGAGATACGCAGTATTTT	CASSQAGDTQYF
TRBJ2-1	TRBV7-2	.	many	TGTGCCAGCAGCTTAGATGGGCGGGGGCCCATCAGTGAGCAGTTCTTC	CASSLDGRGPISEQFF
TRBJ1-1	TRBV4-1	TRBD1	.	TGCGCCAGCAGCCAATTTTCCACCGGGACAGGGGGCGAGGTTGGAGCTTTCTTT	CASSQFSTGTGGEVGAFF
TRBJ2-3	TRBV7-9	TRBD1	many	TGTGCCAGCAGCTTAGTGGACAGGGATACGCAGTATTTT	CASSLVDRDTQYF
TRBJ2-1	TRBV12-5	TRBD1	few	TGTGCTAGTGGTTTGGACGGCGTGACAGGGCAATTCTTC	CASGLDGVTGQFF
TRBJ2-1	TRBV27	TRBD2	.	TGTGCCAGCAGTCACTCGCGGGGGGTTTTCTATGAGCAGTTCTTC	CASSHSRGVFYEQFF
TRBJ1-6	TRBV28	.	.	TGTGCCAGCAGTTTTTGGAATCCGGGGGCACCCCTCCACTTT	CASSFWNPGAPLHF
TRBJ2-5	TRBV6-2/TRBV6-3	.	.	TGTGCCAGCAGTTATGGTGAGAAATACAGGGAGACCCAGTACTTC	CASSYGEKYRETQYF
TRBJ2-5	TRBV5-5	.	.	TGTGCCAGCAGCGTAATGGGGATCGAGACCCAGTACTTC	CASSVMGIETQYF
TRBJ1-3	TRBV19	.	.	TGTGCCAGTAGTATATTCTCCCCGGGACCTGGAAACACCATATATTTT	CASSIFSPGPGNTIYF
TRBJ1-1	TRBV11-3	.	.	TGTGCCAGCAGCCGTCGGGGTGAGGGGAGAGCTTTCTTT	CASSRRGEGRAFF
TRBJ2-3	TRBV10-3	.	few	TGTGCCATCACCCCCCGGGACGGCACAGATACGCAGTATTTT	CAITPRDGTDTQYF
TRBJ2-7	TRBV10-1	.	few	TGCGCCAGCAGTGAGTCCAGCGGCTACGAGCAGTACTTC	CASSESSGYEQYF
TRBJ2-3	TRBV29-1	.	few	TGCAGCGTTCCGGCCGAGGGGCCTACAGATACGCAGTATTTT	CSVPAEGPTDTQYF
TRBJ1-4	TRBV12-3/TRBV12-4	.	.	TGTGCCAGCAGTTGGGGAACGGTATACCCTAATGAAAAACTGTTTTTT	CASSWGTVYPNEKLFF
TRBJ1-1	TRBV5-3	.	.	TGTGCCAGCAGCTTGGCACTCAGGGTGGACACTGAAGCTTTCTTT	CASSLALRVDTEAFF
TRBJ1-1	TRBV6-1	.	few	TGTGCCAGCGAACAGGGATTGAACACTGAAGCTTTCTTT	CASEQGLNTEAFF
TRBJ1-2	TRBV7-2	.	.	TGTGCCAGCAGTTTGGCCCCCGACAGGACGTCAGGGTATGGCTACACCTTC	CASSLAPDRTSGYGYTF
TRBJ2-1	TRBV7-4	TRBD1	.	TGTGCCAGCAGCTTCAGGGACAGGGTGATTCCTGGGTCCTACAATGAGCAGTTCTTC	CASSFRDRVIPGSYNEQFF
TRBJ2-3	TRBV6-2/TRBV6-3	.	few	TGTGCCAGCGGATACCAAGGTAGCACAGATACGCAGTATTTT	CASGYQGSTDTQYF
TRBJ2-7	TRBV5-6	TRBD1	few	TGTGCCAGCAGCTGGGACAGGGAGGGCTACGAGCAGTACTTC	CASSWDREGYEQYF
TRBJ1-5	TRBV4-1	.	.	TGCGCCAGCAGCCAAGAGAGATATAACAATCAGCCCCAGCATTTT	CASSQERYNNQPQHF
TRBJ2-7	TRBV13	.	.	TGTGCCAGCAGCCCCGCAACGACAGCGTCACAGCAGTACTTC	CASSPATTASQQYF
TRBJ1-5	TRBV19	TRBD1	few	TGTGCCAGTAGTATAGGGACAGGGGGTCAGCCCCAGCATTTT	CASSIGTGGQPQHF
TRBJ1-3	TRBV2	.	.	TGTGCCAGCAGAGATCTCTCTGGAAACACCATATATTTT	CASRDLSGNTIYF
TRBJ1-2	TRBV2	TRBD1	.	TGTGCCAGCAGTGAAGCGCGAACGGGCAGGGGGAACTATGGCTACACCTTC	CASSEARTGRGNYGYTF
TRBJ2-1	TRBV6-5	.	.	TGTGCCAGCAGTTACTCGGAGGGGAGCGGTGAGCAGTTCTTC	CASSYSEGSGEQFF
TRBJ2-1	TRBV27	.	.	TGTGCCAGCTCTCGGGCCGCCTACAATGAGCAGTTCTTC	CASSRAAYNEQFF
TRBJ2-1	TRBV5-1	TRBD1	few	TGCGCCAGCGAAGGGGGACAGAACTACAATGAGCAGTTCTTC	CASEGGQNYNEQFF
TRBJ2-1	TRBV24-1	.	few	TGTGCCACCAGTGGCGCCGGGACCCCCGAGCAGTTCTTC	CATSGAGTPEQFF
TRBJ1-4	TRBV29-1	.	few	TGCAGCGTTGACCCGCTAGCAGATGAAAAACTGTTTTTT	CSVDPLADEKLFF
TRBJ2-2	TRBV7-6	TRBD2	.	TGTGCCAGCACTCCGGCAGGCCTAGCGGCCTACACCGGGGAGCTGTTTTTT	CASTPAGLAAYTGELFF